The sequence of this T cell receptor beta chain was determined in a study of control samples from healthy donors and cancer patients. The assay was immunoSEQ multiplex PCR, and TCRdb's table has in-frame clones only and misses some. Of some 90,000 clones in the sample, 85% to 90% were seen once. Germline CDR1 and CDR2: GTSNPN and SVGIG (reference sequence). The CDR3 runs 12 residues. Trimming stripped 5 bases from V and 1 base from J, with 8 bases between. Sequenced: blood. The gene calls are TRBV30 and TRBJ1-1; a possible D gene is TRBD1 (6 bases). The clonotype comes from an older woman in good health. The CDR3 spells CAWEGENTEAFF. The CDR3 nucleotides read TGTGCCTGGGAGGGGGAGAACACTGAAGCTTTCTTT.